Listed below are T cell receptor beta chains from one sample, sequenced in a study of blood T cell repertoires in COVID-19. Libraries were prepared by immunoSEQ multiplex PCR; TCRdb keeps only in-frame clonotypes and omits some of them. The sample carries approximately 100,000 clones, 75% to 90% recorded once. Sequencing was done on a sample of peripheral blood. Receptors were obtained from a woman aged 80 or over with active COVID-19. Each CDR3 is given with its conserved first and last residue. A D gene is named only where the DNA matches it firmly. The listing skips clone size in some rows; elsewhere it reads once, few, many or a size class.

>.|TRBJ1-2|TRBV5-1|TRBD1
CASRPEQGPYGYTF
TGCGCCAGCAGACCTGAACAGGGGCCCTATGGCTACACCTTC
>.|TRBJ2-4|TRBV7-2|TRBD1
CASSSTTGVNIQYF
TGTGCCAGCAGCTCAACGACAGGGGTGAACATTCAGTACTTC
>.|TRBJ2-1|TRBV19|.
CASRLDNEQFF
TGTGCCAGTAGACTAGACAATGAGCAGTTCTTC
>.|TRBJ2-6|TRBV28|TRBD2
CASSFGTPMGVPRGGGANVLTF
TGTGCCAGCAGTTTTGGGACCCCGATGGGTGTCCCTCGGGGGGGAGGGGCCAACGTCCTGACTTTC
>.|TRBJ1-4|TRBV6-5|.
CASSRTPTNEKLFF
TGTGCCAGCAGCCGGACACCAACTAATGAAAAACTGTTTTTT
>.|TRBJ2-3|TRBV18|.
CASSPASTDTQYF
TGTGCCAGCTCACCGGCTAGCACAGATACGCAGTATTTT
>.|TRBJ1-1|TRBV2|TRBD1
CASCRDRGLCTEAFF
TGTGCCAGCTGCCGGGACAGGGGGCTGTGCACTGAAGCTTTCTTT
>.|TRBJ2-3|TRBV19|TRBD2
CASRTSGKRTDTQYF
TGTGCCAGTAGGACTAGCGGGAAACGCACAGATACGCAGTATTTT
>.|TRBJ1-6|TRBV7-2|.
CASTQSGRNSPLHF
TGTGCCAGCACCCAGTCTGGGAGAAATTCACCCCTCCACTTT
>.|TRBJ2-7|TRBV7-9|.
CASSLAPSEQYF
TGTGCCAGCAGCTTAGCCCCCTCCGAGCAGTACTTC
>once|TRBJ2-1|TRBV5-4|.
CASSLALVGDLNNEQFF
TGTGCCAGCAGCTTGGCTCTAGTGGGGGACTTGAACAATGAGCAGTTCTTC
>.|TRBJ1-2|TRBV4-2|.
CASSQTDVYGYTF
TGTGCCAGCAGCCAAACAGACGTCTATGGCTACACCTTC
>.|TRBJ1-2|TRBV5-6|TRBD1
CASSLAATGGYGYTF
TGTGCCAGCAGCTTGGCTGCGACAGGGGGCTATGGCTACACCTTC
>few|TRBJ1-1|TRBV19|TRBD1
CASSTAWTGRGNTEAFF
TGTGCCAGTAGTACCGCCTGGACAGGGAGAGGGAACACTGAAGCTTTCTTT
>.|TRBJ2-2|TRBV19|TRBD2
CASMLLAGVGTGELFF
TGTGCCAGTATGCTACTAGCGGGAGTCGGCACCGGGGAGCTGTTTTTT
>.|TRBJ1-1|TRBV28|.
CASSSTQGRTEAFF
TGTGCCAGCAGTTCTACACAGGGCCGCACTGAAGCTTTCTTT
>.|TRBJ2-7|TRBV28|.
CASHKARGAYEQYF
TGTGCCAGCCACAAGGCTCGGGGGGCTTACGAGCAGTACTTC
>.|TRBJ2-3|TRBV5-1|TRBD2
CASSFQSGSGTDTQYF
TGCGCCAGCAGCTTTCAGAGCGGGAGCGGCACAGATACGCAGTATTTT
>.|TRBJ2-5|TRBV5-1|.
CASSLALETQYF
TGCGCCAGCAGCTTGGCTTTAGAGACCCAGTACTTC
>.|TRBJ2-7|TRBV13|TRBD2
CASSIPGGSYEQYF
TGTGCCAGCAGTATCCCGGGGGGCTCCTACGAGCAGTACTTC
>.|TRBJ1-4|TRBV19|TRBD1
CASRPDRSPKATNEKLFF
TGTGCCAGTAGGCCGGACAGGTCGCCGAAGGCAACTAATGAAAAACTGTTTTTT
>.|TRBJ1-2|TRBV19|TRBD1
CASSLGQDYGYTF
TGTGCCAGTAGTTTGGGACAGGACTATGGCTACACCTTC
>.|TRBJ2-1|TRBV9|TRBD2
CASSVSSGRTSSNEQFF
TGTGCCAGCAGCGTATCTAGCGGGAGGACTAGTAGCAATGAGCAGTTCTTC
>.|TRBJ1-4|TRBV4-3|.
CASSQSVQTGSATNEKLFF
TGCGCCAGCAGCCAATCGGTCCAAACAGGGTCTGCAACTAATGAAAAACTGTTTTTT
>.|TRBJ1-4|TRBV19|TRBD1
CASRGGTALRGLFF
TGTGCCAGTAGAGGTGGGACAGCCCTACGGGGACTGTTTTTT
>.|TRBJ1-4|TRBV10-3|.
CATQDGVDEKLFF
TGTGCCACCCAGGACGGGGTTGATGAAAAACTGTTTTTT
>.|TRBJ1-2|TRBV7-2|.
CASSPQGNYNYGYTF
TGTGCCAGCAGCCCGCAGGGCAACTATAACTATGGCTACACCTTC
>few|TRBJ2-7|TRBV21-1|.
CASSRALGSFGDEQYF
TGTGCCAGCAGCAGGGCGCTGGGAAGCTTCGGGGACGAGCAGTACTTC
>.|TRBJ1-1|TRBV15|.
CATSRVRVRDTEAFF
TGTGCCACCAGCCGCGTCAGGGTACGGGACACTGAAGCTTTCTTT
>.|TRBJ1-4|TRBV6-4|TRBD1
CASSDDRGGEKLFF
TGTGCCAGCAGTGACGACAGGGGAGGTGAAAAACTGTTTTTT
>few|TRBJ2-1|TRBV5-6|.
CASSLLGGVYNEQFF
TGTGCCAGCAGCTTGCTGGGGGGTGTGTACAATGAGCAGTTCTTC
>.|TRBJ1-1|TRBV5-4|TRBD1
CASSRDRGNTEAFF
TGTGCCAGCAGCAGGGACAGGGGGAACACTGAAGCTTTCTTT
>few|TRBJ2-7|TRBV2|.
CASSALSYEQYF
TGTGCCAGCAGTGCACTATCCTACGAGCAGTACTTC
>.|TRBJ1-5|TRBV6-2/TRBV6-3|TRBD1
CASSYHRGSNQPQHF
TGTGCCAGCAGTTACCACAGGGGAAGCAATCAGCCCCAGCATTTT
>.|TRBJ2-3|TRBV9|.
CASSSSSTDTQYF
TGTGCCAGCAGCTCCTCTAGCACAGATACGCAGTATTTT
>.|TRBJ2-7|TRBV10-3|TRBD2
CAISTDSSGRLYEQYF
TGTGCCATCAGTACGGATTCTAGCGGGAGACTCTACGAGCAGTACTTC
>.|TRBJ2-5|TRBV4-2|TRBD2
CASSQVTSGYQETQYF
TGTGCCAGCAGCCAAGTCACTAGCGGGTACCAAGAGACCCAGTACTTC
>.|TRBJ2-7|TRBV9|.
CASSVSSGLSYEQYF
TGTGCCAGCAGCGTAAGTTCGGGTCTATCCTACGAGCAGTACTTC
>.|TRBJ2-4|TRBV4-3|.
CASSQVSAVAKNIQYF
TGCGCCAGCAGCCAAGTTAGCGCTGTAGCCAAAAACATTCAGTACTTC
>.|TRBJ1-4|TRBV9|.
CASSGAGAEKLFF
TGTGCCAGCAGCGGCGCAGGGGCGGAAAAACTGTTTTTT
>.|TRBJ2-7|TRBV10-3|TRBD2
CAISVVLADPDEQYF
TGTGCCATCAGTGTCGTCCTAGCGGACCCTGACGAGCAGTACTTC
>.|TRBJ2-7|TRBV28|TRBD1
CASSFIPGQPPFRQYF
TGTGCCAGCAGTTTTATCCCGGGACAGCCGCCTTTTAGGCAGTACTTC
>once|TRBJ2-3|TRBV7-3|.
CASSLGSFADTQYF
TGTGCCAGCAGCTTAGGTAGCTTCGCAGATACGCAGTATTTT
>.|TRBJ2-7|TRBV20-1|.
CSAREFEQYF
TGCAGTGCTAGGGAGTTTGAGCAGTACTTC
>.|TRBJ2-5|TRBV5-4|TRBD2
CASSSGTSGRARETQYF
TGTGCCAGCAGCTCCGGGACTAGCGGGAGGGCCAGGGAGACCCAGTACTTC
>few|TRBJ1-4|TRBV2|TRBD1
CASRGTGGSNEKLFF
TGTGCCAGCAGGGGGACAGGGGGCTCTAATGAAAAACTGTTTTTT
>.|TRBJ1-3|TRBV16|TRBD1
CASSLQWDRLSGNTIYF
TGTGCCAGCAGCCTTCAGTGGGACAGACTTTCTGGAAACACCATATATTTT
>.|TRBJ1-1|TRBV2|TRBD1
CASSLDRASAFF
TGTGCCAGCAGTCTTGACAGGGCTTCGGCTTTCTTT
>.|TRBJ2-7|TRBV7-2|TRBD2
CASSLSGSSYEQYF
TGTGCCAGCAGCTTAAGCGGGAGCAGCTACGAGCAGTACTTC
>.|TRBJ1-1|TRBV7-6|.
CASSLLGGLNTEAFF
TGTGCCAGCAGCTTATTAGGAGGACTGAACACTGAAGCTTTCTTT
>.|TRBJ2-1|TRBV19|TRBD2
CASSPLAGKQFKYNEQFF
TGTGCCAGTAGCCCCCTAGCGGGCAAACAATTTAAGTACAATGAGCAGTTCTTC
>few|TRBJ2-3|TRBV19|TRBD2
CASTSGEGTDTQYF
TGTGCCAGTACCAGCGGGGAGGGCACAGATACGCAGTATTTT